Here is one TCR beta chain with its context. Its antigen remains unidentified. These data come from a study of cytomegalovirus exposure and HLA in healthy donors. General study findings and limits: Across donors, sequencing depth was assumed by presence/absence analyses to be roughly uniform. Reports state that TCR beta sequences accurately predicted most subjects' HLA-A and HLA-B alleles. Earlier analysis found most TCR beta V segments productive about 90% or about 30% of the time.

Germline assignment: CDR1 SEHNR and CDR2 FQNEAQ (reference sequence). The CDR3 loop spans 15 amino acids. With 1 base removed from V and 3 bases from J, the gap between germline ends came to 13 bases. The PCR ran on 60 Vbeta and 13 Jbeta primers. Some clones are missing from TCRdb's copy, which holds only in-frame ones; the method was immunoSEQ multiplex PCR. Counted here are roughly 170,000 clones, around 72% occurring once; the ten biggest clones make up approximately 2.3%. The rearrangement uses TRBV7-9 and TRBJ2-7; D uncertain. The sample taken for sequencing was PBMCs. The sequence was obtained from a female donor in good health and CMV-seronegative. The CDR3 spells CASSLGSYGYYEQYF. Here the CDR3 DNA reads TGTGCCAGCAGCTTAGGGAGCTATGGGTACTACGAGCAGTACTTC.